This note documents a single T cell receptor beta chain sequence. It lacks a known antigen. No much larger clonotype is one base removed from it; base qualities were not supplied. The Qiagen DNeasy Blood and Tissue Kit was used to extract total genomic DNA from the purified CD4+ T cells. The TCRbeta CDR3 region, defined according to IMGT, was amplified and sequenced using immunoSEQ immunosequencing protocols. Processing in the source paper ran as follows. Raw sequence data were preprocessed by the immunoSEQ service for PCR and sequencing error correction. Data were loaded into the immunoSEQ Analyzer and further analyzed with VDJtools v1.0.7. The paired Wilcoxon signed-rank test was applied to assess differences between patients and controls. TCRdb carries this immuneACCESS record with in-frame sequences only. Its versions omit some clonotypes, under half of them owing to an unresolved V gene in the studies checked, with the rest unexplained. The V and J calls and clone size are taken from that table; D and trimming were inferred from the DNA. For this sample there are more than 25,000 clones; roughly nine tenths appear just once. 0.7% to 0.85% of the sample is taken by the ten largest.

For sex, age, current smoking status and body mass index, every depressed patient had a pairwise-matched non-depressed control. All participants were of European descent. Patients had a DSM-IV diagnosis of major depressive disorder with a Hamilton Rating Scale for Depression score of at least 18. For at least 8 weeks before enrollment, patients had taken no psychiatric medication of any kind, antidepressants included. Among the patients, depression severity spanned the moderate-to-severe range. Major medical conditions, Axis I/II comorbidities, regular medication or illicit drug use, and drinking over 100 g alcohol a week were all grounds for excluding any participant. About 30 ml of peripheral blood was collected from each participant into EDTA tubes. Magnetic negative selection with the BD IMag Human CD4 T Lymphocyte Enrichment Set was used to purify CD4+ T cells from thawed PBMCs. A purity of roughly 96% was typically achieved with the CD4+ enrichment method, as confirmed by flow cytometry. A subgroup of a few case-control pairs, selected blind to chemokine receptor expression and flow-cytometric repertoire skewing results, was subjected to TCRbeta sequencing. Every blood sample was taken in the morning at 8:00 a.m., after which PBMCs were separated out using Ficoll-Hypaque gradient centrifugation. PBMCs were gradually cooled to -80 degrees C for cryopreservation and then kept in liquid nitrogen until assay.

These data belong to a study of untreated major depressive disorder (dated by TCRdb to 2017 to 2018). Background for the entire study: In this cross-sectional case-control comparison, antidepressant-free major depressive disorder patients and individually matched non-depressed controls were compared on T cell phenotype and TCR repertoire. The sequencing was a follow-up to the differences in Vbeta 5.1, Vbeta 11 and Vbeta 22 usage that flow cytometry had picked up across the whole cohort. Summary of the overall study and its limitations: In every sequenced subject, all of the top five TRBV05-01 clones were private clones. For the sequencing comparisons, planned one-tailed tests were run on just three Vbeta families that had been chosen in advance. Sequencing confirmed higher TRBV05-01 (Vbeta 5.1) usage among CD4+ T cells of depressed patients than controls, with p = 0.040 in a one-tailed test. Because of the strict matching and exclusion criteria, the study sample was comparatively small, which limits how generalizable the findings are. In the sequencing data, TRBV25-01 and TRBV02-01 usage was found to follow the flow-cytometry pattern, although statistical significance was not reached.

CDR3 length: 13 amino acids, cysteine to phenylalanine. Just the 39-base CDR3 DNA is kept, in frame starting at base 1. Trimming at the junction amounts to 5 bases on V and 4 bases on J, and the germline ends lie 9 bases apart. From a lookup of the germline V gene (reference sequence), CDR1 and CDR2 are LNHDA and SQIVND. The source is a woman in her 30s with major depressive disorder. The sequencing input was CD4+ T cells from PBMCs. This receptor chain uses TRBV19 and TRBJ1-5; the D segment cannot be called with confidence. The DNA sequence follows: TGTGCCAGTAGTTTCGGGCTTAATCAGCCCCAGCATTTT. It codes for CASSFGLNQPQHF.